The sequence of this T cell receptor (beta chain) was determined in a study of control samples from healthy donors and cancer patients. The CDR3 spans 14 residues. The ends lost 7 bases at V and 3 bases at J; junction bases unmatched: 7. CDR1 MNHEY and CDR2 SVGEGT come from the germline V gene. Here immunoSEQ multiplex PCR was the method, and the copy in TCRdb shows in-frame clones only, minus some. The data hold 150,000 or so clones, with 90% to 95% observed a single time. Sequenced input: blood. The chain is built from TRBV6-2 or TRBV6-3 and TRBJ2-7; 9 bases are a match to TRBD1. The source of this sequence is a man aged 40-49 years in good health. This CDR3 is CASNPQGALYEQYF. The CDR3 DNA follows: TGTGCCAGCAACCCACAGGGGGCCCTCTACGAGCAGTACTTC.